This is a list of T cell receptor beta chains from one sample in a study of cytomegalovirus exposure and HLA in healthy donors. The repertoire was sequenced with immunoSEQ multiplex PCR; TCRdb's copy has only in-frame clones and lacks some. The sample has about 90,000 clones; 70% to 85% are singletons. The sequenced sample consisted of PBMCs. Receptors originate from a man aged 25-40 years in good health and CMV-seronegative. The CDR3 runs from the conserved cysteine through the conserved F or W. D genes are given only for firm matches. Clone size is not always given. Where it is, it says once, few, many or a class for expanded clones.

clone_size j_call d_call v_call cdr3_nt cdr3_aa
NA TRBJ1-1 NA TRBV11-2 TGTGCCAGCAGCTTAGGTTCTGCCAGAATGAACACTGAAGCTTTCTTT CASSLGSARMNTEAFF
NA TRBJ1-5 NA TRBV19 TGTGCCAGTAGTTCGACAAGACAGTCCCGGGCCACGAATCAGCCCCAGCATTTT CASSSTRQSRATNQPQHF
NA TRBJ1-1 NA TRBV5-6 TGTGCCAGCAGCTTTATCGAGACTGAAGCTTTCTTT CASSFIETEAFF
NA TRBJ2-3 NA TRBV7-6 TGTGCCAGCAGCGGGGGCCCAAGCACAGATACGCAGTATTTT CASSGGPSTDTQYF
NA TRBJ2-2 NA TRBV6-4 TGTGCCAGCAGTGACGTCTTCGACAGCAAACCGAACACCGGGGAGCTGTTTTTT CASSDVFDSKPNTGELFF
NA TRBJ1-5 TRBD1 TRBV2 TGTGCCAGCAGTGAATTACAGGGGGTCAATCAGCCCCAGCATTTT CASSELQGVNQPQHF
NA TRBJ2-1 TRBD2 TRBV6-4 TGTGCCAGCAGTTGGTTAGCGGGACAATACAATGAGCAGTTCTTC CASSWLAGQYNEQFF
NA TRBJ2-2 NA TRBV11-3 TGTGCCAGCAGCTTAGCAAATTTGAACACCGGGGAGCTGTTTTTT CASSLANLNTGELFF
NA TRBJ2-5 NA TRBV27 TGTGCCAGCAGGGAGAGGGACCGGGAGCAGTACTTC CASRERDREQYF
NA TRBJ2-7 TRBD1 TRBV30 TGTGCCTGGAAACAACAGGGGTCCACCTACGAGCAGTACTTC CAWKQQGSTYEQYF
NA TRBJ2-3 NA TRBV7-3 TGTGCCAGCAGCTTGGAGTATAGCACAGATACGCAGTATTTT CASSLEYSTDTQYF
NA TRBJ1-2 TRBD1 TRBV2 TGTGCCACCAAACAGGGGAACTATGGCTACACCTTC CATKQGNYGYTF
NA TRBJ1-2 TRBD1 TRBV7-2 TGTGCCAGCAGAACAACAGGGGGCAACTATGGCTACACCTTC CASRTTGGNYGYTF
once TRBJ1-1 NA TRBV4-1 TGCGCCAGCAGCCAAGAAGGAGCGAACACTGAAGCTTTCTTT CASSQEGANTEAFF
NA TRBJ2-5 NA TRBV19 TGTGCCAGTAGTATAGGGGACTTCCAAGAGACCCAGTACTTC CASSIGDFQETQYF
NA TRBJ2-3 TRBD2 TRBV2 TGTGCCAGCAGAGGACTAGCGGGGGGCGACACAGATACGCAGTATTTT CASRGLAGGDTDTQYF
NA TRBJ1-2 TRBD1 TRBV5-1 TGCGCCAGCAGCTCTCAGGGGGGCCATGGCTACACCTTC CASSSQGGHGYTF
once TRBJ2-2 NA TRBV11-2 TGTGCCAGCAGTCCAATGGGGGAGCTGTTTTTT CASSPMGELFF
NA TRBJ2-7 NA TRBV28 TGTGCCAGCAGTGGAGGTCGTACCTACGAGCAGTACTTC CASSGGRTYEQYF
NA TRBJ2-7 NA TRBV2 TGTGCCAGCAGTGAACGGGGGAGCGAGCAGTACTTC CASSERGSEQYF
NA TRBJ1-6 TRBD1 TRBV2 TGTGCCAGCTGTAGGGGGCAGGATTCACCCCTCCACTTT CASCRGQDSPLHF
few TRBJ1-5 TRBD1 TRBV19 TGTGCCAGTAGTATGGGGACAGATTATCAGCCCCAGCATTTT CASSMGTDYQPQHF
once TRBJ2-1 TRBD2 TRBV11-3 TGTGCCAGCAGCTTCCGCGGGACTAGCGGGGGACTCTACAATGAGCAGTTCTTC CASSFRGTSGGLYNEQFF
NA TRBJ1-2 TRBD1 TRBV9 TGTGCCAGCAGCGACCCCAGGACAGGATTAATCTATGGCTACACCTTC CASSDPRTGLIYGYTF
NA TRBJ2-3 TRBD2 TRBV5-1 TGCGCCAGCAGCCACGGACTAGCTGTAGATACGCAGTATTTT CASSHGLAVDTQYF
NA TRBJ2-7 TRBD1 TRBV29-1 TGCAGCGTTGAATTCGGGCAGGGGGAAGAGCAGTACTTC CSVEFGQGEEQYF
NA TRBJ2-7 NA TRBV7-2 TGTGCCAGCAGCCTACAGGGAGGGGGAGTCGAGCAGTACTTC CASSLQGGGVEQYF
NA TRBJ1-2 NA TRBV7-9 TGTGCCAGCAGCCCCCCCGGTTTGATGATCTATGGCTACACCTTC CASSPPGLMIYGYTF
NA TRBJ2-7 TRBD1 TRBV7-6 TGTGCCAGCAGCCGACAGGGGATGGGTTCCTACGAGCAGTACTTC CASSRQGMGSYEQYF
NA TRBJ1-2 NA TRBV4-3 TGCGCCAGCAGCCAAAATTTCGGGAGCTATGGCTACACCTTC CASSQNFGSYGYTF
NA TRBJ2-7 TRBD1 TRBV11-3 TGTGCCAGCACTTTAATGGGACAGGGGCCCTACGAGCAGTACTTC CASTLMGQGPYEQYF
NA TRBJ1-2 TRBD1 TRBV4-3 TGCGCCAGCAGCCAAGAAGGGACAGGGCGCGGCTACACCTTC CASSQEGTGRGYTF
NA TRBJ1-1 NA TRBV27 TGTGCCAGCAGTAACAGGGTTGGGAGCACTGAAGCTTTCTTT CASSNRVGSTEAFF
NA TRBJ1-1 NA TRBV6-1 TGTGCCAGCAGTCTTTCCCAGGGGAATGAAGCTTTCTTT CASSLSQGNEAFF
NA TRBJ1-1 NA TRBV29-1 TGCAGCGTTGAAATTGGAAAAACAGCTGAAGCTTTCTTT CSVEIGKTAEAFF
once TRBJ2-5 TRBD2 TRBV6-1 TGTGCCAGCAGTGTTAGACTAGCGGGGGGGCGGGAGACCCAGTACTTC CASSVRLAGGRETQYF
few TRBJ1-4 TRBD1 TRBV19 TGTGCCAGTACTCCGAAGGGACAGGGCGAGGTAAAACTGTTTTTT CASTPKGQGEVKLFF
NA TRBJ1-2 TRBD1 TRBV27 TGTGCCAGTAAACCCTGGACAGGGTGGAATGGCTACACCTTC CASKPWTGWNGYTF
NA TRBJ1-1 TRBD1 TRBV27 TGTGCCAGCAGAGACGGGACAGCTAACACTGAAGCTTTCTTT CASRDGTANTEAFF
NA TRBJ2-1 NA TRBV7-8 TGTGCCAGCAGCCAGACAAGCGGGACAGGTTTCGATGAGCAGTTCTTC CASSQTSGTGFDEQFF
NA TRBJ1-5 TRBD1 TRBV7-8 TGTGCCAGCAGCTTAGTGGCAGGGGGCAAACAGCCCCAGCATTTT CASSLVAGGKQPQHF
NA TRBJ1-2 NA TRBV29-1 TGCAGCGTCCGACAGGAAACCTCGTATGGCTACACCTTC CSVRQETSYGYTF
NA TRBJ1-5 NA TRBV14 TGTGCCAGCAGCCAAGGAGGGTCGGGGCAGCCCCAGCATTTT CASSQGGSGQPQHF
NA TRBJ1-4 TRBD1 TRBV7-9 TGTGCCAGCAGCACAGGGGTGGGGAATGAAAAACTGTTTTTT CASSTGVGNEKLFF
NA TRBJ2-3 TRBD2 TRBV7-2 TGTGCCAGCAGCTTCTCCAGCGGGGGGACAGATACGCAGTATTTT CASSFSSGGTDTQYF
NA TRBJ2-3 NA TRBV5-1 TGCGCCAGCAGCTTGGTCCTCGCAGATACGCAGTATTTT CASSLVLADTQYF
NA TRBJ1-5 NA TRBV19 TGTGCCAGTAGTAATCCCCTGGAGGATCAGCCCCAGCATTTT CASSNPLEDQPQHF
NA TRBJ1-1 NA TRBV6-5 TGTGCCAGCAGTTCCGGGACATTTAACACTGAAGCTTTCTTT CASSSGTFNTEAFF